Listed below are T cell receptor beta chains from one sample, sequenced in a study of T-cell memory formation after mild COVID-19. TCRdb analysed the 5' RACE reads with MiXCR anew, one entry per CDR3 protein. The sample has roughly 300,000 distinct CDR3 sequences; around 8% are singletons. Sequencing was carried out using PBMCs or a T cell subset sorted from them (not recorded which). These receptors all stem from a man between 18 and 35 years old who had mild COVID-19 (a few samples of this study predate the infection). Cell type and time point are not known. The CDR3 runs from the conserved cysteine through the conserved F or W. A D gene is named only where the DNA matches it firmly. Clone size appears in some rows only: once, few, many, or a class for an expanded clone.

>few|TRBD2|TRBV7-6|16|TRBJ2-3
CASSLEGIGRGDTQYF
TGTGCCAGCAGCTTAGAGGGGATCGGGAGGGGAGATACGCAGTATTTT
>many|.|TRBV6-5|15|TRBJ2-3
CASSYRGRNTDTQYF
TGTGCCAGCAGTTACAGGGGCAGAAACACAGATACGCAGTATTTT
>few|TRBD1|TRBV4-3|16|TRBJ2-3
CASSQGPGQGTDTQYF
TGCGCCAGCAGCCAAGGTCCGGGACAGGGCACAGATACGCAGTATTTT
>.|.|TRBV6-5|15|TRBJ1-2
CASSYSRWANYGYTF
TGTGCCAGCAGTTACTCCAGATGGGCAAACTATGGCTACACCTTC
>.|TRBD2|TRBV6-2/TRBV6-3|18|TRBJ2-5
CASSYLGLAGGIRETQYF
TGTGCCAGCAGTTACCTTGGACTAGCGGGGGGTATTCGGGAGACCCAGTACTTC
>.|.|TRBV20-1|12|TRBJ2-7
CSARPTEDEQYF
TGCAGTGCTAGACCGACAGAGGACGAGCAGTACTTC
>few|TRBD2|TRBV7-3|16|TRBJ2-3
CASSLRAGGVTDTQYF
TGTGCCAGCAGCCTTCGGGCTGGGGGGGTCACAGATACGCAGTATTTT
>few|TRBD1|TRBV27|15|TRBJ2-7
CASSGPRTGNYEQYF
TGTGCCAGCAGTGGGCCTCGGACAGGGAATTACGAGCAGTACTTC
>many|.|TRBV5-1|14|TRBJ1-3
CASSLDPSGNTIYF
TGCGCCAGCAGCTTGGATCCCTCTGGAAACACCATATATTTT
>.|TRBD2|TRBV11-1|16|TRBJ2-3
CASSSLAGLATDTQYF
TGTGCCAGCAGCTCTCTAGCGGGGTTGGCTACAGATACGCAGTATTTT